This T cell receptor beta chain derives from a study of blood T cells in healthy people across ages (dated by TCRdb to 2014 to 2015). About the investigation overall: In model experiments, template switching captured about one uniquely barcoded TCR beta cDNA molecule for every two T cells. Using the same blood draw, the study looked at two additional independent replicas of 1 million unique cDNA reads for two donors, one aged 18 to 30 and the other aged 80 or older. The study measured age-related changes in TCR beta repertoire diversity using deep sequencing normalized with unique cDNA molecular identifiers. The donors were divided into four age groups: young (average around 16 years), middle-aged (roughly 40), aged (around 59) and long-lived (about 84). To avoid experimental bias, donors of different ages were distributed randomly across sequencing lanes.

Overall results and qualifications from the work: Total diversity estimates from one million sequenced T cells were considered lower bounds and underestimates. Bulk unsorted PBMC profiling prevented conclusive comparison of naive and antigen-experienced compartments. Compared with the aged group, the long-lived group had more naive CD4+ T cells, fewer expanded clones and increased TCR diversity, a pattern suggesting age selection. The percentage of naive T cells measured by flow cytometry correlated strongly with observed TCR beta diversity. Observed TCR beta diversity per million T cells fell roughly linearly with age, and a significant reduction was already apparent by age about 38. The CMV infection status of donors was not known, potentially confounding age-related changes in expanded clonotypes.

The 35 to 40 donors, aged about 6 to 95 years, were systemically healthy Caucasian individuals from Russia. Each donor gave 8 to 10 milliliters of peripheral blood, drawn into EDTA-treated Vacutainer tubes. Ficoll-Paque density-gradient centrifugation was used to isolate PBMCs, with at least 7 million per sample. Trizol reagent was used to extract total RNA from PBMCs, with at least 6 micrograms per sample. For every donor, an aliquot of PBMCs went through flow cytometry to measure the percentages of naive CD45RAhigh/CD27high T cells. The library was obtained by 5' RACE. The data were produced on an Illumina HiSeq 2500. A second PCR of roughly 6 to 11 cycles was run with a J-beta primer mix and a sample-barcoded 5' primer. Each TCR beta cDNA molecule received a unique molecular identifier from a template-switch 5' adaptor carrying 12 random nucleotides. Each sample yielded at least 3 million CDR3-containing paired-end reads. First-strand cDNA was synthesized from all RNA with the Mint cDNA synthesis kit, primed by a TRBC-specific oligonucleotide. All cDNA was treated with uracil-DNA glycosylase and then went through a first 18-cycle PCR with the universal primers M1SS and BC2_uni_R. Turning to the authors' computational methods: Normalization of each sample was performed by random selection of 1 million high-quality reads, each carrying a distinct molecular identifier. Reads sharing molecular identifiers were discarded rather than binned into consensus sequences. CDR3 identification, clonotype clustering and error correction used MiTCR with a Q25 quality threshold and the strictest error-elimination algorithm. Lower-bound total TCR beta diversity was estimated with a nonparametric unseen species model using Euler transformation. Using fastp at Q25 and MiXCR, TCRdb reprocessed the public reads and kept productive beta chains. Each record represents a unique CDR3 protein, reported with the most common genes and DNA among its rows. TCRdb, not the original authors, processed these V and J calls. This sample holds 650,000 to 950,000 distinct CDR3 sequences; approximately 48% were observed only once. The ten top clones hold around 18% of the sample.

Turning to this clonotype: Its antigen remains undetermined. No per-base quality is available; no much larger clone lies one base away.

The V end loses 7 bases and the J end loses 5 bases, and a stretch of 6 bases separates them. Its CDR3 holds 10 amino acids, cysteine through phenylalanine. This entry keeps only the CDR3 DNA: 30 bases, framed from base 1. Per the germline V gene (reference sequence), DFQATT is the CDR1 and SNEGSKA is the CDR2. The chain is encoded by TRBV20-1 joined to TRBJ2-1, with the D gene call left open. The sequencing input was blood. This receptor was obtained from a man in his fifties or sixties in good health. The CDR3 protein sequence reads: CSGKNNEQFF. The DNA sequence is as follows: TGCAGTGGCAAAAACAATGAGCAGTTCTTC.